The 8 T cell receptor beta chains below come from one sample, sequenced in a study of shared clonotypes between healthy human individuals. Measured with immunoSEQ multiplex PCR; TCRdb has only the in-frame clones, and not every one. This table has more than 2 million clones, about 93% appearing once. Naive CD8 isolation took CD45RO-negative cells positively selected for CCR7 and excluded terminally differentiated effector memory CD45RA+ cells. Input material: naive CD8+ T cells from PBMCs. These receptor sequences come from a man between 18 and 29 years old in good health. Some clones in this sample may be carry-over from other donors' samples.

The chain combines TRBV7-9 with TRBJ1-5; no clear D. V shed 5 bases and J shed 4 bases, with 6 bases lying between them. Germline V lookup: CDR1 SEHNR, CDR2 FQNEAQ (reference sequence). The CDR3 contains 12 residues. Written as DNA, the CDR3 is TGTGCCAGCAGCAAAAGTAATCAGCCCCAGCATTTT. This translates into CASSKSNQPQHF.

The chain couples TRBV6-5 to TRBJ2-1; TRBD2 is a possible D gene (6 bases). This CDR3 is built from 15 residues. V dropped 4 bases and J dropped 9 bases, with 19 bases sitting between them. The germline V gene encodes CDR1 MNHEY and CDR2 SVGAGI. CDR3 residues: CASSWKGPSGGEQFF. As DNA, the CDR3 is TGTGCCAGCAGTTGGAAGGGACCTTCCGGGGGTGAGCAGTTCTTC.

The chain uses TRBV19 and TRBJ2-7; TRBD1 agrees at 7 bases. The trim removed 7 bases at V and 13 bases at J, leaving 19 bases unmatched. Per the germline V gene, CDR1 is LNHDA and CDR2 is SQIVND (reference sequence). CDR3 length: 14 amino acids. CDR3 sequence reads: CASNHPVLDRALYF. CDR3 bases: TGTGCCAGTAACCATCCGGTCCTTGACAGGGCCCTTTACTTC. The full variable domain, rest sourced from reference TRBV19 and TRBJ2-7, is DGGITQSPKYLFRKEGQNVTLSCEQNLNHDAMYWYRQDPGQGLRLIYYSQIVNDFQKGDIAEGYSVSREKKESFPLTVTSAQKNPTAFYLCASNHPVLDRALYFGPGTRLTVT.

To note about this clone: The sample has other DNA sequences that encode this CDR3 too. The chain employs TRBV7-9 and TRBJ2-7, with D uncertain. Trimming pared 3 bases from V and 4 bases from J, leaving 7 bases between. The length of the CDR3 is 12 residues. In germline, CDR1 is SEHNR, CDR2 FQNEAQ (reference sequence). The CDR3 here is CASSFSRYEQYF. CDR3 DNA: TGTGCCAGCAGCTTTTCCAGATACGAGCAGTACTTC. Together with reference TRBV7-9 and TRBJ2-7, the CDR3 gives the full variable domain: DTGVSQNPRHKITKRGQNVTFRCDPISEHNRLYWYRQTLGQGPEFLTYFQNEAQLEKSRLLSDRFSAERPKGSFSTLEIQRTEQGDSAMYLCASSFSRYEQYFGPGTRLTVT.

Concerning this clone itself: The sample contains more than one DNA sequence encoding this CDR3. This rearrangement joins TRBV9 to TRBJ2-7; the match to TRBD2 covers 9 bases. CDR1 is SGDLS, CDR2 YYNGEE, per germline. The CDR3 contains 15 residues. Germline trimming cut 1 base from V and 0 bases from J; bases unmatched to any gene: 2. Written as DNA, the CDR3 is TGTGCCAGCAGCGTAAGTAGCGGGAGCTCCTACGAGCAGTACTTC. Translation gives CASSVSSGSSYEQYF. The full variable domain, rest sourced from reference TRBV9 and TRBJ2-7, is DSGVTQTPKHLITATGQRVTLRCSPRSGDLSVYWYQQSLDQGLQFLIQYYNGEERAKGNILERFSAQQFPDLHSELNLSSLELGDSALYFCASSVSSGSSYEQYFGPGTRLTVT.

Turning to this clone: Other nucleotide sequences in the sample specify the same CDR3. The CDR3 DNA sequence: TGTGCCAGCAGCCGTGACAGGGGGCGCACAGATACGCAGTATTTT. Its translation: CASSRDRGRTDTQYF. The V call is TRBV5-4, the J call TRBJ2-3; 10 bases are shared with TRBD1. The V segment lost 4 bases and the J segment 1 base; nucleotides outside the gene matches: 3. CDR1 is SGHNT and CDR2 is YYREEE in the germline V gene (reference sequence). The CDR3 is made up of 15 amino acids.

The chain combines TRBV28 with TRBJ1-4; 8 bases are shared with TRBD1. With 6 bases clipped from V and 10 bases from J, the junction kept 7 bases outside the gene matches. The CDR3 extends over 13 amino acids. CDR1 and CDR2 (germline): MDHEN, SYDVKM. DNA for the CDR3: TGTGCCAGCAGCCTCGGACAGGGCGTAAAACTGTTTTTT. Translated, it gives CASSLGQGVKLFF. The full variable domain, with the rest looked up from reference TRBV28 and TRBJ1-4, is DVKVTQSSRYLVKRTGEKVFLECVQDMDHENMFWYRQDPGLGLRLIYFSYDVKMKEKGDIPEGYSVSREKKERFSLILESASTNQTSMYLCASSLGQGVKLFFGSGTQLSVL.

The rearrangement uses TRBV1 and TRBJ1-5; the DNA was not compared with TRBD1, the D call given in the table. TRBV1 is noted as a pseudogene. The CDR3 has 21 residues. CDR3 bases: TGCACCAGCAGCCAGAAAGGGACAGGGGGGGGGACCCCTCGAAGCAATCAGCCCCAGCATTTT. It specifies CTSSQKGTGGGTPRSNQPQHF.